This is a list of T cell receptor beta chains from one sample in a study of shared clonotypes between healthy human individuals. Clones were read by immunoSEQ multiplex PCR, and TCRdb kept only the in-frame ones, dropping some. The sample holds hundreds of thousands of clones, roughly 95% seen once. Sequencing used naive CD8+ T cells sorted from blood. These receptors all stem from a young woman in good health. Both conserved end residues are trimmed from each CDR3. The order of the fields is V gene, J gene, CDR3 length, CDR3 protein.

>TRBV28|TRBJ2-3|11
ASSFSVTDTQY
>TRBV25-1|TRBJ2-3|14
ASGPAPGRGTDTQY
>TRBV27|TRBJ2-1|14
ASSSSTRPIGNEQF
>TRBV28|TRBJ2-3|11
ALSTSGGETQY
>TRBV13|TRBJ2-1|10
ASSSSDNEQF
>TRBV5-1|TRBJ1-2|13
ASSLGGTYPWGYT
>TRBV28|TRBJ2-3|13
ASSSRTSVTDTQY
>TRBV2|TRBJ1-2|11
ASSGTENYGYT
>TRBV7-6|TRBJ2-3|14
ASSQGRGGRLDTQY
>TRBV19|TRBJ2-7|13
ASSIGRWSSYEQY
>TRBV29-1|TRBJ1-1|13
SVEGTVGGYTEAF
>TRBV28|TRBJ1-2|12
ASSFPWEEGGYT
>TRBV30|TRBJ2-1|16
AWTPTSGKVFSYNEQF
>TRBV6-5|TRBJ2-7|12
ASSYLSSSYEQY
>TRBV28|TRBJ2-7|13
ASKTSSGAPYEQY
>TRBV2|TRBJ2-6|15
ASSERHPASGANVLT
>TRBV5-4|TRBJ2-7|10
ASSLDFYEQY
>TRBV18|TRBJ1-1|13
ASSPRMGELTEAF
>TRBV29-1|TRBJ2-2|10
SVVQDPGELF
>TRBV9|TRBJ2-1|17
ASSVGLAGGSHSYNEQF
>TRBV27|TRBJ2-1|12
ASSSYDPTNEQF
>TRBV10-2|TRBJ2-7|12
ASSETIPAYEQY
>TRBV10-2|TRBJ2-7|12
ASTRQGSFYEQY
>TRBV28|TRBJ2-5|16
ASSFVGGRVQSQETQY
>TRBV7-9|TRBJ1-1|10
ASSLPGPEAF
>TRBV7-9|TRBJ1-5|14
ASSSTGGWDNQPQH